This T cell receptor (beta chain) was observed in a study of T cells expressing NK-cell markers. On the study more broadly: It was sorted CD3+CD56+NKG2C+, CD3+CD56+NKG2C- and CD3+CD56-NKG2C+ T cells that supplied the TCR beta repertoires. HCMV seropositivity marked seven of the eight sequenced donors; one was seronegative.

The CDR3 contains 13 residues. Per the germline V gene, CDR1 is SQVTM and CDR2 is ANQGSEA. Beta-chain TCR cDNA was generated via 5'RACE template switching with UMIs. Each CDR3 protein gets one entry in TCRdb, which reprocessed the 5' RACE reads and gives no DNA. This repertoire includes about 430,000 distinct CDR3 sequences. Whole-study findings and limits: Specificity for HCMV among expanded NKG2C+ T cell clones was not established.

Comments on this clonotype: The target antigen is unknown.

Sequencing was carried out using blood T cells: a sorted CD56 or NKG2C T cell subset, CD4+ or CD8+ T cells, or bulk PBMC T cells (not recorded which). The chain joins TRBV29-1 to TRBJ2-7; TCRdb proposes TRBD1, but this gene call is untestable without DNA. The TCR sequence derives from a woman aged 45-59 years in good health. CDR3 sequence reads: CSARTDFPYEQYF.